These T cell receptor beta chains were read from a single sample in a study of blood T cells in healthy people across ages. TCRdb re-derived calls from the 5' RACE reads in MiXCR, one entry per CDR3 protein. The sample records around 400,000 distinct CDR3 sequences, about 49% being singletons. The material sequenced was blood. These receptors were obtained from a man between 60 and 70 years old in good health. Both conserved end residues are part of each CDR3. The order of the fields is D gene, J gene, clone size, V gene, CDR3 DNA, CDR3 protein. The D gene is left open where the match is weak. Clone size, where shown, is once, few, many, or a class for clones that have expanded.

. | TRBJ2-7 | . | TRBV18 | TGTGCCAGCTCACCAGCGAGGGGAAGCTCCTACGAGCAGTACTTC | CASSPARGSSYEQYF
. | TRBJ2-7 | few | TRBV4-2 | TGTGCCAGCAGCCAAAGCAACTCCTACGAGCAGTACTTC | CASSQSNSYEQYF
. | TRBJ2-6 | . | TRBV27 | TGTGCCAGCAGTTTATTGGGAGGAGGTCGCTCTGGGGCCAACGTCCTGACTTTC | CASSLLGGGRSGANVLTF
TRBD2 | TRBJ2-1 | few | TRBV20-1 | TGCAGTGCCACTGGGGGTGGGCTAGCGGGGGGTCGACGCCTCAATGAGCAGTTCTTC | CSATGGGLAGGRRLNEQFF
. | TRBJ1-2 | . | TRBV30 | TGTGCCTGGGACGTCCAGGGAGCCTATGGCTACACCTTC | CAWDVQGAYGYTF
TRBD1 | TRBJ1-4 | . | TRBV5-6 | TGTGCCAGCAGCTTAAAGGGGACAGGTAGTGAAAAACTGTTTTTT | CASSLKGTGSEKLFF
. | TRBJ2-3 | . | TRBV30 | TGTGCCTGGAGTGGACTATCTAGCACAGATACGCAGTATTTT | CAWSGLSSTDTQYF
. | TRBJ2-2 | few | TRBV7-2 | TGTGCCAGCAGCCCCCAAGGAGCGACCGGGGAGCTGTTTTTT | CASSPQGATGELFF
TRBD2 | TRBJ2-1 | many | TRBV4-2 | TGTGCCAGCGGACGACTAGCGGGGGGAGACAATGAGCAGTTCTTC | CASGRLAGGDNEQFF
TRBD1 | TRBJ1-4 | once | TRBV4-2 | TGTGCCAGCAGCCCACCGTCGGGACAGCGTAATGAAAAACTGTTTTTT | CASSPPSGQRNEKLFF
TRBD2 | TRBJ2-7 | . | TRBV9 | TGTGCCAGCAGCGTAGGTAGTAGCGGGAACAATGAGCAGTACTTC | CASSVGSSGNNEQYF
. | TRBJ2-1 | many | TRBV30 | TGTGCCTGGGGCCACTACAATGAGCAGTTCTTC | CAWGHYNEQFF
. | TRBJ2-7 | . | TRBV7-9 | TGTGCCAGCAGCCCGGCTGAAGAGCAGTACTTC | CASSPAEEQYF
. | TRBJ1-2 | . | TRBV7-9 | TGTGCCAGCAGCTTAGTCGAGCCTGGTGGCTACACCTTC | CASSLVEPGGYTF
TRBD1 | TRBJ1-4 | . | TRBV11-2 | TGTGCCAGCAGCTTAGCCTACAGGGGCACTAATGAAAAACTGTTTTTT | CASSLAYRGTNEKLFF
. | TRBJ2-7 | . | TRBV12-3/TRBV12-4 | TGTGCCAGCAGCGTACTACCCCACGAGCAGTACTTC | CASSVLPHEQYF
. | TRBJ2-7 | few | TRBV2 | TGTGCCAACCTGGTGGGTGGCGAGCAGTACTTC | CANLVGGEQYF
TRBD2 | TRBJ2-5 | few | TRBV5-1 | TGCGCCAGCAGCGCCCTAGCGGGGGAGGGGACCCAGTACTTC | CASSALAGEGTQYF
. | TRBJ2-7 | . | TRBV14 | TGTGCCAGCAGCCAAGATGGCAGGGACGAGCAGTACTTC | CASSQDGRDEQYF
. | TRBJ1-5 | . | TRBV13 | TGTGCCAGCAGCTCCTCAGGGTATCAGCCCCAGCATTTT | CASSSSGYQPQHF